This paragraph covers one TCR beta chain sequence. The antigen remains undetermined. Generated by immunoSEQ multiplex PCR, the TCRdb table keeps only in-frame clones and is missing some. This sample yields about 24,000 clones, of which around 93% are seen a single time; under 0.35% belongs to the top ten. The record originates from a study of monozygotic twins with cystic fibrosis. Trimming cost V 2 bases and J 5 bases, with 10 bases left between them. The CDR3 is 15 amino acids. CDR1 is MDHEN, CDR2 SYDVKM, per germline. General study results and limits: Nucleotide-identical clonotype sharing was significantly higher within monozygotic CF twin pairs than between unrelated CF individuals.

The sample consisted of blood. The chain couples TRBV28 to TRBJ1-6; D unresolved. This clonotype was obtained from a girl aged 2 to 9 with cystic fibrosis. The CDR3 region has the DNA TGTGCCAGCAGTTTAAACTTTGCGGATAATTCACCCCTCCACTTT. Translating it yields CASSLNFADNSPLHF. Filled out from reference TRBV28 and TRBJ1-6, the complete variable domain reads DVKVTQSSRYLVKRTGEKVFLECVQDMDHENMFWYRQDPGLGLRLIYFSYDVKMKEKGDIPEGYSVSREKKERFSLILESASTNQTSMYLCASSLNFADNSPLHFGNGTRLTVT.